These T cell receptor beta chains were read from a single sample in a study of T-cell reconstitution after alpha-beta-depleted transplantation in children. TCRdb processed the PCR reads anew with MiXCR; each CDR3 protein has one entry. Among about 160,000 distinct CDR3 sequences listed, roughly 11% were seen once. The specimen was PBMCs, collected before TCRalphabeta/CD19-depleted stem cell transplant. Receptor source: a boy younger than 10 with acute myeloid leukemia, due to receive a stem cell transplant. CDR3s include the opening cysteine and the closing phenylalanine or tryptophan. A D gene is named only where the DNA matches it firmly. Some rows have no size entry. The others give once, few or many, or a class for an expanded clone.

clone_size: many
v_call: TRBV20-1
d_call: TRBD1
j_call: TRBJ2-5
cdr3_length: 13
cdr3_nt: TGCAGTGCCCCGGGACAGTCAAAAGAGACCCAGTACTTC
cdr3_aa: CSAPGQSKETQYF

clone_size: many
v_call: TRBV29-1
d_call: NA
j_call: TRBJ2-4
cdr3_length: 13
cdr3_nt: TGCTCCGTGGTGGTGCTAGCCAAAAACATTCAGTACTTC
cdr3_aa: CSVVVLAKNIQYF

clone_size: many
v_call: TRBV6-1
d_call: TRBD1
j_call: TRBJ2-3
cdr3_length: 14
cdr3_nt: TGTGCCAGCAGCCAACTACAGGGGGCAGATACGCAGTATTTT
cdr3_aa: CASSQLQGADTQYF

clone_size: many
v_call: TRBV29-1
d_call: NA
j_call: TRBJ2-1
cdr3_length: 15
cdr3_nt: TGCAGCGTTGAATTGGCGGCGAGCTCCTACAATGAGCAGTTCTTC
cdr3_aa: CSVELAASSYNEQFF

clone_size: few
v_call: TRBV6-2/TRBV6-3
d_call: TRBD2
j_call: TRBJ2-3
cdr3_length: 20
cdr3_nt: TGTGCCAGCAGTTGGACGACTAGCGGGGGGCCTCGGAGATTCACAGATACGCAGTATTTT
cdr3_aa: CASSWTTSGGPRRFTDTQYF

clone_size: many
v_call: TRBV3-1
d_call: NA
j_call: TRBJ2-1
cdr3_length: 16
cdr3_nt: TGTGCCAGCAGCCACGACGCGGTTAGCTCCTACAATGAGCAGTTCTTC
cdr3_aa: CASSHDAVSSYNEQFF

clone_size: NA
v_call: TRBV3-1
d_call: TRBD2
j_call: TRBJ2-1
cdr3_length: 17
cdr3_nt: TGTGCCAGCAGCTGTGGACTAGCGGGATCAGTCTTCAATGAGCAGTTCTTC
cdr3_aa: CASSCGLAGSVFNEQFF

clone_size: many
v_call: TRBV9
d_call: TRBD2
j_call: TRBJ2-1
cdr3_length: 16
cdr3_nt: TGTGCCAGCAGCGTTAGCGGGGGGAGTCAACACAATGAGCAGTTCTTC
cdr3_aa: CASSVSGGSQHNEQFF

clone_size: many
v_call: TRBV12-3/TRBV12-4
d_call: NA
j_call: TRBJ1-3
cdr3_length: 15
cdr3_nt: TGTGCCAGCAGTGGAGGACGAATCTCTGGAAACACCATATATTTT
cdr3_aa: CASSGGRISGNTIYF

clone_size: many
v_call: TRBV6-5
d_call: NA
j_call: TRBJ2-1
cdr3_length: 16
cdr3_nt: TGTGCCAGCAGTTCGCTCGCTCCGAGCTCCTACAATGAGCAGTTCTTC
cdr3_aa: CASSSLAPSSYNEQFF

clone_size: NA
v_call: TRBV20-1
d_call: TRBD1
j_call: TRBJ2-7
cdr3_length: 12
cdr3_nt: TGCAGTGCTAGCTGGACAGGGGACGAGCAGTACTTC
cdr3_aa: CSASWTGDEQYF

clone_size: many
v_call: TRBV5-1
d_call: NA
j_call: TRBJ2-2
cdr3_length: 16
cdr3_nt: TGCGCCAGCAGCTTGAGTGGGCCCCCGAGCGCCGGGGAGCTGTTTTTT
cdr3_aa: CASSLSGPPSAGELFF

clone_size: many
v_call: TRBV7-9
d_call: NA
j_call: TRBJ2-7
cdr3_length: 14
cdr3_nt: TGTGCCAGCAGCCCCAGGGTCGCGCCCTACGAGCAGTACTTC
cdr3_aa: CASSPRVAPYEQYF

clone_size: many
v_call: TRBV2
d_call: TRBD2
j_call: TRBJ2-1
cdr3_length: 15
cdr3_nt: TGTGCCAGCAGCGCGCGGAGCGGGAGTCACAATGAGCAGTTCTTC
cdr3_aa: CASSARSGSHNEQFF

clone_size: many
v_call: TRBV20-1
d_call: TRBD2
j_call: TRBJ2-5
cdr3_length: 12
cdr3_nt: TGCAGTGGCGGGACTAGCGGGGAGACCCAGTACTTC
cdr3_aa: CSGGTSGETQYF

clone_size: many
v_call: TRBV7-9
d_call: NA
j_call: TRBJ2-5
cdr3_length: 14
cdr3_nt: TGTGCCAGCAGTTCCTACAGGGAGTTAGAGACCCAGTACTTC
cdr3_aa: CASSSYRELETQYF

clone_size: many
v_call: TRBV5-1
d_call: TRBD2
j_call: TRBJ2-2
cdr3_length: 16
cdr3_nt: TGCGCCAGCAGCTTAGGACTAGCGGGGATCACCGGGGAGCTGTTTTTT
cdr3_aa: CASSLGLAGITGELFF

clone_size: many
v_call: TRBV20-1
d_call: NA
j_call: TRBJ1-1
cdr3_length: 15
cdr3_nt: TGCAGTGCTAGATTCCCCGGACAGAAAATTTATGAAGCTTTCTTT
cdr3_aa: CSARFPGQKIYEAFF

clone_size: many
v_call: TRBV3-1
d_call: NA
j_call: TRBJ2-3
cdr3_length: 17
cdr3_nt: TGTGCCAGCAGCCAAAGCCTCCGGGACGGGTTCACAGATACGCAGTATTTT
cdr3_aa: CASSQSLRDGFTDTQYF

clone_size: many
v_call: TRBV5-1
d_call: NA
j_call: TRBJ1-1
cdr3_length: 14
cdr3_nt: TGCGCCAGCAGCTTGGGCATGGAGAACACTGAAGCTTTCTTT
cdr3_aa: CASSLGMENTEAFF

clone_size: NA
v_call: TRBV6-7
d_call: NA
j_call: TRBJ2-2
cdr3_length: 19
cdr3_nt: TGTGCCAGCAGTTCCCGGGACACGGGGTCGGGGCTGAACACCGGGGAGCTGTTTTTT
cdr3_aa: CASSSRDTGSGLNTGELFF

clone_size: many
v_call: TRBV7-2
d_call: NA
j_call: TRBJ2-1
cdr3_length: 16
cdr3_nt: TGTGCCAGCAGCTTAGTGGGGGTGAGCTCCTACAATGAGCAGTTCTTC
cdr3_aa: CASSLVGVSSYNEQFF

clone_size: many
v_call: TRBV28
d_call: NA
j_call: TRBJ2-7
cdr3_length: 16
cdr3_nt: TGTGCCAGCAGTTTACCTTTGACACTGGAGGCCTACGAGCAGTACTTC
cdr3_aa: CASSLPLTLEAYEQYF

clone_size: many
v_call: TRBV6-1
d_call: NA
j_call: TRBJ1-1
cdr3_length: 14
cdr3_nt: TGTGCCAGCAGCGGGGAGGGTATGAACACTGAAGCTTTCTTT
cdr3_aa: CASSGEGMNTEAFF

clone_size: many
v_call: TRBV29-1
d_call: NA
j_call: TRBJ2-5
cdr3_length: 15
cdr3_nt: TGCAGCGTTGATTTCGGACAGAGGTACCAAGAGACCCAGTACTTC
cdr3_aa: CSVDFGQRYQETQYF

clone_size: many
v_call: TRBV3-1
d_call: TRBD1
j_call: TRBJ1-1
cdr3_length: 15
cdr3_nt: TGTGCCAGCAGCCCCAGCGACAGGGAGGGCACTGAAGCTTTCTTT
cdr3_aa: CASSPSDREGTEAFF

clone_size: many
v_call: TRBV5-1
d_call: NA
j_call: TRBJ2-3
cdr3_length: 14
cdr3_nt: TGCGCCAGCAGCTTGGGACTACCGACAGATACGCAGTATTTT
cdr3_aa: CASSLGLPTDTQYF

clone_size: many
v_call: TRBV6-1
d_call: TRBD1
j_call: TRBJ1-2
cdr3_length: 15
cdr3_nt: TGTGCCAGCAGAGGACAGGAGCCGCCTAACTATGGCTACACCTTC
cdr3_aa: CASRGQEPPNYGYTF

clone_size: many
v_call: TRBV19
d_call: NA
j_call: TRBJ1-2
cdr3_length: 13
cdr3_nt: TGTGCCAGTAGTAGGACAGCTAACTATGGCTACACCTTC
cdr3_aa: CASSRTANYGYTF

clone_size: many
v_call: TRBV28
d_call: TRBD2
j_call: TRBJ2-2
cdr3_length: 14
cdr3_nt: TGTGCCAGCAGTTTATGGGGAGGGGCCGGGGAGCTGTTTTTT
cdr3_aa: CASSLWGGAGELFF

clone_size: NA
v_call: TRBV2
d_call: TRBD2
j_call: TRBJ2-1
cdr3_length: 15
cdr3_nt: TGTGCCAGCAGTACTAGCGGGAGGGAGTACAATGAGCAGTTCTTC
cdr3_aa: CASSTSGREYNEQFF